The 5 T cell receptor beta chains given below trace back to one sample, sequenced in a study of cytomegalovirus exposure and HLA in healthy donors. The study ran its PCR with 60 Vbeta and 13 Jbeta primers. TCRdb's table, derived via immunoSEQ multiplex PCR, lists solely in-frame clones and lacks some. The table lists hundreds of thousands of clones, approximately 84% of them singletons. The sequenced material came from PBMCs. These TCRs come from a girl under 10 years old in good health and CMV-seronegative.

The rearrangement joins TRBV6-5 to TRBJ2-1; TRBD2 agrees at 13 bases. The CDR3 extends over 15 amino acids. V lost 7 bases to trimming and J lost 5 bases; unmatched junction nucleotides: 5. Germline V CDR1 and CDR2: MNHEY, SVGAGI. This CDR3 is CASTFGLAGDNEQFF. As DNA, the CDR3 is TGTGCCAGCACCTTTGGACTAGCGGGAGACAATGAGCAGTTCTTC.

The V and J genes are TRBV9 and TRBJ1-6; 7 bases agree with TRBD1. The CDR3 consists of 15 residues. Per the germline V gene, CDR1 is SGDLS and CDR2 is YYNGEE. After removal of 3 bases from V and 10 bases from J, the junction contained 10 bases not matched to a gene. Here the CDR3 reads CASSELDRAKSPLHF. As DNA, the CDR3 is TGTGCCAGCAGCGAGTTAGACAGGGCAAAATCACCCCTCCACTTT.

Remarks on this clone: Within the sample, other DNA sequences also encode this same CDR3. The chain couples TRBV7-9 to TRBJ1-4; D call uncertain. Germline assignment: CDR1 SEHNR and CDR2 FQNEAQ (reference sequence). The CDR3 length is 14 residues. Trimming stripped 5 bases from V and 7 bases from J, with 14 bases between. CDR3 in DNA: TGTGCCAGCAGCGTTGGAGGGTCTACTGAAAAACTGTTTTTT. Translating gives CASSVGGSTEKLFF.

The V and J genes are TRBV7-9 and TRBJ2-3, with 9 bases lining up with TRBD1. The trim removed 3 bases at V and 3 bases at J, leaving 4 bases unmatched. The CDR3 contains 15 residues. Germline V gene lookup returns CDR1 SEHNR and CDR2 FQNEAQ (reference sequence). The CDR3 protein is CASSFLGQGTDTQYF. The CDR3 nucleotides read TGTGCCAGCAGCTTCTTAGGACAGGGGACAGATACGCAGTATTTT.

This rearrangement joins TRBV5-1 to TRBJ2-1; 10 bases are a match to TRBD2. The CDR3 is 17 amino acids. Germline V gene lookup returns CDR1 SGHRS and CDR2 YFSETQ. J lost 1 base, V lost 4 bases, and 8 bases had no gene match. Here the CDR3 reads CASSPLTSGASYNEQFF. The CDR3 coding sequence is TGCGCCAGCAGCCCCCTTACTAGCGGGGCTTCCTACAATGAGCAGTTCTTC.